Below, 29 T cell receptor beta chains from the same sample are listed, as sequenced in a study of T cell responses to AZD1222 COVID-19 vaccine. This table comes from immunoSEQ multiplex PCR, and its TCRdb copy is limited to in-frame clones, with some not included. Of 120,000 to 150,000 clones in the sample, 75% to 95% were seen once. Sequencing used peripheral blood, obtained 28 days after the second dose of the MenACWY control vaccine. Every receptor here comes from an adult who received the MenACWY meningococcal vaccine as a control.

The rearrangement uses TRBV6-2 or TRBV6-3 and TRBJ2-3; 7 bases fit TRBD2. This CDR3 has 17 residues. V lost 6 bases to trimming and J lost 0 bases; unmatched junction nucleotides: 12. Germline V CDR1 and CDR2: MNHEY, SVGEGT. The CDR3 spells CASSLGTTSHSTDTQYF. CDR3 coding DNA: TGTGCCAGCAGCCTTGGGACTACCTCTCACAGCACAGATACGCAGTATTTT.

The chain has TRBV18 and TRBJ1-5; unclear D gene. CDR1 is KGHSH, CDR2 LQKENI, per germline. The CDR3 extends over 15 amino acids. V lost 2 bases and J 5 bases, leaving 13 bases between the germline ends. For the CDR3, the DNA is TGTGCCAGCTCACCAAAGGTGGGAGCTGATCAGCCCCAGCATTTT. Its protein is CASSPKVGADQPQHF.

This clone was picked up one time. This chain's CDR3 is CASSQAGDTEAFF. In DNA, the CDR3 is TGTGCCAGCTCACAAGCAGGGGACACTGAAGCTTTCTTT. The gene calls are TRBV18 and TRBJ1-1; TRBD1 is a possible D gene (6 bases). The V gene's germline CDR1 is KGHSH and CDR2 LQKENI. The V end lost 4 bases, the J end lost 3 bases, and 9 bases lay between the germline ends. The CDR3 is 13 residues long.

The V and J genes are TRBV28 and TRBJ2-2; D not certain. Germline V gene data show CDR1 as MDHEN and CDR2 as SYDVKM. V lost 6 bases and J 1 base, leaving 9 bases between the germline ends. The CDR3 is 14 amino acids. The CDR3 DNA follows: TGTGCCAGCAGCGGAAGCCGGAACACCGGGGAGCTGTTTTTT. It encodes CASSGSRNTGELFF.

The chain combines TRBV7-8 with TRBJ1-6; D might be TRBD1 (5 bases). The CDR3 has 14 residues. Germline V gene sequence: CDR1 SGHVS, CDR2 FQNEAQ. Trimming removed 5 bases at V and 6 bases at J, with 11 bases between. The CDR3 sequence is CASSLGTPNSPLHF. For the CDR3, the DNA is TGTGCCAGCAGCCTCGGGACCCCTAATTCACCCCTCCACTTT.

The chain links TRBV14 to TRBJ1-2; D gene uncertain. V gave up 0 bases and J gave up 8 bases, with 7 bases separating them. The CDR3 is 12 residues long. Germline V gene sequence: CDR1 SGHDN, CDR2 FVKESK. The CDR3 sequence: CASSQEMWGYTF. The CDR3 DNA reads as TGTGCCAGCAGCCAAGAGATGTGGGGCTACACCTTC.

The chain links TRBV20-1 to TRBJ1-4; the D is unclear. Germline V gene lookup returns CDR1 DFQATT and CDR2 SNEGSKA (reference sequence). This CDR3 region has 11 residues. V dropped 8 bases and J dropped 7 bases, with 11 bases sitting between them. The CDR3 nucleotides read TGCAGTCCATACGCTCGTGAAAAACTGTTTTTT. It specifies CSPYAREKLFF.

The chain carries TRBV2 and TRBJ2-3, with D maybe TRBD2 (5 bases). Trimming removed 4 bases at V and 5 bases at J, with 10 bases between. CDR3 length equals 13 residues. CDR1 SNHLY and CDR2 FYNNEI come from the germline V gene. The CDR3 is CASSGLARDTQYF. For the CDR3, the DNA is TGTGCCAGCAGTGGCCTAGCCCGAGATACGCAGTATTTT.

This clone was seen a single time. The J gene is TRBJ2-3, the V gene TRBV10-1, with 10 bases aligning to TRBD2. This CDR3 comprises 15 residues. The germline CDR1 and CDR2 sequences are WNHNN and SYGVQD (reference sequence). With 2 bases clipped from V and 5 bases from J, the junction kept 4 bases outside the gene matches. The CDR3 region has the DNA TGCGCCAGCAGTGAGGCCCTAGCGGGAGTAGATACGCAGTATTTT. This codes for CASSEALAGVDTQYF.

This clone was found a few times. This chain connects TRBV28 to TRBJ2-2; the D is unclear. V gave up 5 bases and J gave up 5 bases, with 9 bases separating them. The CDR3 loop spans 13 amino acids. Germline assignment: CDR1 MDHEN and CDR2 SYDVKM. This CDR3 reads CASSLGWTGELFF. For the CDR3, the DNA is TGTGCCAGCAGTCTGGGATGGACCGGGGAGCTGTTTTTT.

This clone was detected only once. The V call is TRBV7-2, the J call TRBJ2-7; D is possibly TRBD1 or TRBD2 (6 bases each). In germline, CDR1 is SGHTA, CDR2 FQGNSA. V was clipped by 5 bases and J by 2 bases, with 25 bases between them. The CDR3 is 18 amino acids. The CDR3 region is CASSTNTPGAGLAYEQYF. In nucleotides, the CDR3 is TGTGCCAGCAGCACGAATACGCCGGGGGCGGGCTTAGCCTACGAGCAGTACTTC. The complete variable domain, with remaining parts taken from reference TRBV7-2 and TRBJ2-7, reads GAGVSQSPSNKVTEKGKDVELRCDPISGHTALYWYRQSLGQGLEFLIYFQGNSAPDKSGLPSDRFSAERTGGSVSTLTIQRTQQEDSAVYLCASSTNTPGAGLAYEQYFGPGTRLTVT.

The chain recombines TRBV18 with TRBJ2-2; D ambiguous. Germline CDR1 is KGHSH and CDR2 is LQKENI. The CDR3 spans 16 residues. Trimming shortened V by 3 bases and J by 0 bases, and 11 bases separated the two germline ends. The CDR3 sequence: CASSPTDITNTGELFF. CDR3 nucleotide sequence: TGTGCCAGCTCACCGACCGACATTACGAACACCGGGGAGCTGTTTTTT.

The table lists this clone with a count of one. The chain couples TRBV19 to TRBJ1-4; 7 bases are a match to TRBD1. CDR3 length: 14 residues. Germline values: CDR1 LNHDA, CDR2 SQIVND (reference sequence). V gave up 7 bases and J gave up 5 bases; unmatched junction bases: 7. The CDR3 spells CASTRTGTNEKLFF. The DNA of the CDR3 is TGTGCCAGTACCCGGACAGGTACAAATGAAAAACTGTTTTTT.

The rearrangement uses TRBV27 and TRBJ2-1; 9 nucleotides match TRBD1. With 5 bases clipped from V and 1 base from J, the junction kept 15 bases outside the gene matches. The length of the CDR3 is 19 residues. Germline assignment: CDR1 MNHEY and CDR2 SMNVEV (reference sequence). The CDR3 coding sequence is TGTGCCAGCAGTCAAACGGGACAGGGAATGGCAAGGTCCTACAATGAGCAGTTCTTC. It is translated as CASSQTGQGMARSYNEQFF.

The CDR3 reads CASSLRRQLGLGYEQFF. The CDR3 DNA sequence: TGTGCCAGCAGTTTGAGGAGACAGTTGGGACTTGGGTATGAGCAGTTCTTC. J is TRBJ2-1 and V is TRBV28, with D maybe TRBD2 (6 bases). The V and J ends lost 3 bases and 8 bases respectively, with 23 bases between them. Germline V CDR1 and CDR2: MDHEN, SYDVKM. The CDR3 has 17 amino acids.

The rearrangement links TRBV11-2 to TRBJ1-1; D unclear. Between the trimmed V and J ends, which lost 4 bases and 9 bases, there was a span of 15 bases. There are 13 residues in the CDR3. Germline V gene sequence: CDR1 SGHAT, CDR2 FQNNGV. CDR3 protein: CASSSRDGRQAFF. The CDR3 nucleotides are TGTGCCAGCAGCTCCCGGGATGGCAGGCAAGCTTTCTTT.

The chain recombines TRBV28 with TRBJ1-5, with 8 bases aligning to TRBD1. This CDR3 contains 17 residues. Germline-derived CDR1 and CDR2 are MDHEN and SYDVKM. V was pared by 3 bases and J by 1 base, with 8 bases of the junction left unmatched. CDR3 sequence reads: CASSFKLTGASNQPQHF. Here the CDR3 DNA reads TGTGCCAGCAGTTTCAAGCTGACAGGGGCGAGCAATCAGCCCCAGCATTTT.

The rearrangement links TRBV2 to TRBJ1-2, with no clear D. This CDR3 spans 12 amino acids. Trimming left V 7 bases short and J 8 bases short, with 14 bases between. Per germline, CDR1 SNHLY and CDR2 FYNNEI. This CDR3 is CASKGLDQGYTF. CDR3 in DNA: TGTGCCAGCAAGGGTTTGGACCAAGGCTACACCTTC.

The chain joins TRBV11-3 to TRBJ2-2, with a weak D call TRBD2 (5 bases). In germline, CDR1 is SGHNT, CDR2 YENEEA. V was trimmed by 1 base and J by 1 base, leaving 13 bases between them. The CDR3 runs to 17 residues. CDR3 in amino acids: CASSLGMTTLNTGELFF. The CDR3 DNA is TGTGCCAGCAGCTTAGGGATGACTACCCTGAACACCGGGGAGCTGTTTTTT.

V is TRBV7-6 and J is TRBJ2-3, with a possible D match to TRBD1 (5 bases). Between the trimmed V and J ends, which lost 4 bases and 0 bases, there was a span of 17 bases. CDR1 SGHVS and CDR2 FNYEAQ come from the germline V gene. This CDR3 contains 17 residues. CDR3 region: CASSWGTRRTSTDTQYF. DNA for the CDR3: TGTGCCAGCAGCTGGGGCACCCGGCGTACTAGCACAGATACGCAGTATTTT.

The CDR3 region is CASTARTNTGELFF. As DNA, the CDR3 is TGTGCCAGCACGGCACGGACTAACACCGGGGAGCTGTTTTTT. The chain links TRBV2 to TRBJ2-2; D may be TRBD2 (5 bases). The CDR3 has 14 amino acids. V lost 7 bases and J 2 bases, leaving 11 bases between the germline ends. Per germline, CDR1 SNHLY and CDR2 FYNNEI. Together with reference TRBV2 and TRBJ2-2, the CDR3 gives the full variable domain: EPEVTQTPSHQVTQMGQEVILRCVPISNHLYFYWYRQILGQKVEFLVSFYNNEISEKSEIFDDQFSVERPDGSNFTLKIRSTKLEDSAMYFCASTARTNTGELFFGEGSRLTVL.

The chain combines TRBV28 with TRBJ1-4; D perhaps matches TRBD1 (5 bases). The germline gives CDR1 MDHEN, CDR2 SYDVKM. Trimming shortened V by 2 bases and J by 7 bases, and 11 bases separated the two germline ends. This CDR3 spans 14 amino acids. In DNA form, the CDR3 reads TGTGCCAGCAGTTTAGCAGGGAGGGGTGAAAAACTGTTTTTT. Translating it yields CASSLAGRGEKLFF.

V is TRBV5-1 and J is TRBJ2-3; TRBD2 matches 7 bases. Germline trimming cut 3 bases from V and 6 bases from J; bases unmatched to any gene: 10. Germline CDR1 and CDR2: SGHRS and YFSETQ. The CDR3 loop spans 15 amino acids. The CDR3 protein is CASSSAGAVLDTQYF. The CDR3 coding sequence is TGCGCCAGCAGCTCGGCGGGAGCTGTTTTGGATACGCAGTATTTT.

The chain carries TRBV11-2 and TRBJ2-5; maybe TRBD1 (5 bases). The CDR3 contains 13 residues. CDR1 is SGHAT and CDR2 is FQNNGV in the germline V gene. Trimming removed 6 bases from V and 4 bases from J, with 12 bases in between. The CDR3 is CASSTQGGETQYF. The CDR3 nucleotides read TGTGCCAGCAGTACCCAGGGTGGAGAGACCCAGTACTTC.

The chain carries TRBV5-1 and TRBJ2-3; D is possibly TRBD2 (5 bases). Germline V gene sequence: CDR1 SGHRS, CDR2 YFSETQ. CDR3 length: 14 amino acids. With 0 bases removed from V and 3 bases from J, the gap between germline ends came to 8 bases. CDR3 sequence (DNA): TGCGCCAGCAGCTTGGGGGAGAGGACAGATACGCAGTATTTT. This sequence encodes CASSLGERTDTQYF.

The gene calls are TRBV5-1 and TRBJ1-6, with 8 bases fitting TRBD1. Germline trimming cut 2 bases from V and 5 bases from J; bases unmatched to any gene: 3. Germline V gene data show CDR1 as SGHRS and CDR2 as YFSETQ. The CDR3 spans 15 residues. CDR3 bases: TGCGCCAGCAGCTTTTTGACAGGGGATAATTCACCCCTCCACTTT. It codes for CASSFLTGDNSPLHF.

The chain is built from TRBV6-2 or TRBV6-3 and TRBJ1-6, with D uncertain. The V gene lost 1 base and the J gene lost 7 bases, with 11 bases spanning the gap. The CDR3 is made up of 15 amino acids. Germline V gives CDR1 MNHEY, CDR2 SVGEGT. The CDR3 coding sequence is TGTGCCAGCAGTTACTTTCAGATCGGGAATTCACCCCTCCACTTT. As protein: CASSYFQIGNSPLHF.

The chain links TRBV6-2 or TRBV6-3 to TRBJ2-1; no firm D call. Germline V CDR1 and CDR2: MNHEY, SVGEGT. With 1 base removed from V and 5 bases from J, the gap between germline ends came to 12 bases. This CDR3 comprises 15 residues. The CDR3 loop reads CASSYWGQRNNEQFF. The CDR3, as DNA: TGTGCCAGCAGTTACTGGGGTCAGCGAAACAATGAGCAGTTCTTC.

J is TRBJ2-5 and V is TRBV6-1; D is perhaps TRBD1 or TRBD2 (5 bases each). Trimming took off 2 bases at V and 5 bases at J, with 12 bases between the two ends. The CDR3 loop spans 14 amino acids. CDR1 and CDR2 from the germline V gene are MNHNS and SASEGT. The CDR3, as DNA: TGTGCCAGCAGTGAACTGGGGGTCCGCGAGACCCAGTACTTC. Translated: CASSELGVRETQYF.